This TCR beta chain was identified during a study of spatial heterogeneity in lung cancer. Study background: Counts of TCR transcripts in tumor regions correlated strongly with a matched bulk RNA-seq T cell module score.

TCRdb called the 5' RACE reads again in MiXCR, with one record for every CDR3 protein. The sample carries tens of thousands of distinct CDR3 sequences, 4% to 5.5% recorded once. Overall study findings and caveats: Tumor mutation counts were tracked by expanded intratumoral alpha and beta TCR counts.

This clonotype came up a few times. Its antigen remains unknown. The CDR3 runs 15 residues. Trimming stripped 0 bases from V and 7 bases from J, with 10 bases between. From germline, CDR1 is SGHAT and CDR2 FQNNGV. Time point noted: sample taken at primary tumor resection. Material for sequencing was whole RNA from tumor, nontumor lung or frozen PBMC, left unsorted. This chain uses TRBV11-2 with TRBJ1-6; D is ambiguous. This TCR came from a male donor with early-stage non-small cell lung cancer. The source material was lung tumor tissue, sampled at surgery. CDR3 amino acids: CASSLDGRRNSPLHF. The DNA for the CDR3 is TGTGCCAGCAGCTTAGATGGCAGGCGAAATTCACCCCTCCACTTT.